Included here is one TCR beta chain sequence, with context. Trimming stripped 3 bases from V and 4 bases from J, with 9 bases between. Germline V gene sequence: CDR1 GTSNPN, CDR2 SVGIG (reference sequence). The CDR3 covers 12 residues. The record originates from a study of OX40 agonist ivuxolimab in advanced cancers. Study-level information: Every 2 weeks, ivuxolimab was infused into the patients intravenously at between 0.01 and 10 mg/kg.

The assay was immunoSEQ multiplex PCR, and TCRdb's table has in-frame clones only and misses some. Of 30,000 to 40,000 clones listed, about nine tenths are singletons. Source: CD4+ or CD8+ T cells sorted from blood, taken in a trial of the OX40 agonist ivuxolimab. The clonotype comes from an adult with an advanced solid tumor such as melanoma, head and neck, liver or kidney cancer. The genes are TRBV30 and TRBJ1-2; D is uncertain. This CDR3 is CAWSVLGYGYTF. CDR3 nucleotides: TGTGCCTGGAGCGTCTTAGGCTATGGCTACACCTTC.